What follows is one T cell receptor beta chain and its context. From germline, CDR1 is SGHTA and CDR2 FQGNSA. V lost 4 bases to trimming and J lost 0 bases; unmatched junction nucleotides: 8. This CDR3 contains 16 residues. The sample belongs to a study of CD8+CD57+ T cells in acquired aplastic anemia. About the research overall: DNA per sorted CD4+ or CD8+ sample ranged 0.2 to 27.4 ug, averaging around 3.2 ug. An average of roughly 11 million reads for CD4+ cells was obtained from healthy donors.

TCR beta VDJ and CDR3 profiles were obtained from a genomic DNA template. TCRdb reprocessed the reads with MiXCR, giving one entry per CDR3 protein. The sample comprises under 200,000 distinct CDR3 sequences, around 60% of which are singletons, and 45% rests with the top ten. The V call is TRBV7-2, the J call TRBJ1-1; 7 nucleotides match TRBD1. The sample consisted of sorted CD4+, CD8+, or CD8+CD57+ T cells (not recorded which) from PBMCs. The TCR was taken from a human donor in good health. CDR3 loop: CASSSRGTAMNTEAFF. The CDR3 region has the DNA TGTGCCAGCAGCTCTAGAGGGACAGCGATGAACACTGAAGCTTTCTTT.